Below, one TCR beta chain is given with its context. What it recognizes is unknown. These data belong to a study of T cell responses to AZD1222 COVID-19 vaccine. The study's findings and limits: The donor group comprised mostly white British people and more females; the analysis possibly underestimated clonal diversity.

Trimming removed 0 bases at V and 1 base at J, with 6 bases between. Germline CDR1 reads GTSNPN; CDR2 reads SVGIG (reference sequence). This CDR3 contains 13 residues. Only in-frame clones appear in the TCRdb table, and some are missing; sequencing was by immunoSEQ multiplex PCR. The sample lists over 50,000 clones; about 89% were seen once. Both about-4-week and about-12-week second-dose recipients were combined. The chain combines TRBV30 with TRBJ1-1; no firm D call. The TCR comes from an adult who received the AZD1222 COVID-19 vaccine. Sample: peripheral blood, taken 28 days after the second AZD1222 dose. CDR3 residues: CAWSVAGNTEAFF. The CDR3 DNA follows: TGTGCCTGGAGTGTAGCAGGGAACACTGAAGCTTTCTTT.